Listed here are 23 T cell receptor beta chains from one sample, sequenced in a study of graft-versus-host responses after intestinal transplantation. Measured with immunoSEQ multiplex PCR; TCRdb has only the in-frame clones, and not every one. The sample has about 20,000 clones; about half are singletons. The sample here was alloreactive CD4+ T cells from a mixed lymphocyte reaction culture, taken before intestinal transplant. Subset given: CFSE-low proliferating T cells sorted from approximately six-day pre-transplant mixed lymphocyte reaction (GvH or HvG direction). The receptors derive from a human patient who received an intestinal transplant.

This chain connects TRBV7-3 to TRBJ2-1, with 13 bases aligning to TRBD2. The CDR3 spans 16 residues. Trimming removed 2 bases from V and 8 bases from J; junction bases left unmatched: 6. Looked up from germline, CDR1 is SGHTA and CDR2 is FQGTGA. This chain's CDR3 is CASSLARTSGGHEQFF. The CDR3 DNA is TGTGCCAGCAGCTTAGCCCGGACTAGCGGGGGCCATGAGCAGTTCTTC.

This clone is medium-sized. The V call is TRBV29-1, the J call TRBJ1-1, with unresolved D. The CDR3 runs 14 residues. Deletions cut 7 bases from V and 0 bases from J, with 15 bases between. Germline V gene sequence: CDR1 SQVTM, CDR2 ANQGSEA. CDR3 in DNA: TGCAGCGCCCTCTTTTGGACTCTGAACACTGAAGCTTTCTTT. This encodes CSALFWTLNTEAFF.

V and J are TRBV6-6 and TRBJ2-1; 12 positions match TRBD2. The CDR3 consists of 16 residues. The V segment lost 2 bases and the J segment 8 bases; nucleotides outside the gene matches: 7. In germline, CDR1 is MNHNY, CDR2 SVGAGI (reference sequence). The CDR3 sequence: CASSYPTTSGGHEQFF. The CDR3, as DNA: TGTGCCAGCAGTTACCCAACGACTAGCGGGGGCCATGAGCAGTTCTTC.

V is TRBV7-2 and J is TRBJ1-2, with TRBD1 matching 12 bases. Germline CDR1 reads SGHTA; CDR2 reads FQGNSA. CDR3 size: 15 residues. V shed 2 bases and J 8 bases; nucleotides not matched to a gene: 6. CDR3 sequence (DNA): TGTGCCAGCAGCTTACGGGGACAGGGGGCAGGAGGCTACACCTTC. Residues: CASSLRGQGAGGYTF.

This chain uses TRBV19 with TRBJ1-1; D is possibly TRBD1 (6 bases). The CDR3 length is 16 residues. Trimming removed 7 bases from V and 4 bases from J, with 22 bases in between. Germline V CDR1 and CDR2: LNHDA, SQIVND (reference sequence). In nucleotides, the CDR3 is TGTGCCAGTACCATACACCGGACAGACCCACGCACTGAAGCTTTCTTT. This gives the protein CASTIHRTDPRTEAFF.

This clone has just one count. Here the CDR3 reads CASDTKNIQYF. The CDR3 DNA sequence: TGTGCCAGCGACACCAAAAACATTCAGTACTTC. The J gene is TRBJ2-4, the V gene TRBV2; the D is unclear. The CDR3 consists of 11 residues. V lost 8 bases and J 2 bases, leaving 4 bases between the germline ends. CDR1 SNHLY and CDR2 FYNNEI come from the germline V gene.

This clone is deemed medium-sized. This chain connects TRBV6-1 to TRBJ1-2, with D possibly being TRBD1 (5 bases). The V gene's germline CDR1 is MNHNS and CDR2 SASEGT. Trimming left V 1 base short and J 5 bases short, with 14 bases between. The CDR3 has 15 residues. CDR3 sequence: CASSEGGGRGYGYTF. CDR3 sequence (DNA): TGTGCCAGCAGTGAAGGGGGTGGGCGGGGGTATGGCTACACCTTC.

This sequence joins TRBV4-1 and TRBJ1-4, with TRBD1 identical over 8 bases. V was clipped by 0 bases and J by 4 bases; unmatched bases: 7. Looked up from germline, CDR1 is MGHRA and CDR2 is YSYEKL. This CDR3 has 17 residues. The CDR3 region has the DNA TGCGCCAGCAGCCAAGACAGGGGGCCAGGGGTTAATGAAAAACTGTTTTTT. This encodes CASSQDRGPGVNEKLFF.

The V gene is TRBV27, the J gene TRBJ2-7, with D tentatively TRBD1 (6 bases). CDR3 length: 14 residues. V lost 5 bases and J 2 bases, leaving 13 bases between the germline ends. Per the germline V gene, CDR1 is MNHEY and CDR2 is SMNVEV (reference sequence). The CDR3 DNA is TGTGCCAGCAGTCTATACAGGGTCCCCTACGAGCAGTACTTC. Translating it yields CASSLYRVPYEQYF.

The V call is TRBV20-1, the J call TRBJ2-1; D gene ambiguous. The germline gives CDR1 DFQATT, CDR2 SNEGSKA (reference sequence). Deletions cut 7 bases from V and 5 bases from J, with 9 bases between. The CDR3 length is 11 residues. The CDR3 coding sequence is TGCAGTGGGGCCAGCAACAATGAGCAGTTCTTC. Residues: CSGASNNEQFF.

This clone was counted between two and nine times. The V gene is TRBV6-6, the J gene TRBJ1-1, with 7 positions matching TRBD1. CDR3 length: 14 residues. V lost 6 bases, J lost 2 bases, and 6 bases stayed unmatched. Germline lookup yields CDR1 MNHNY and CDR2 SVGAGI (reference sequence). CDR3 sequence: CASSPGTANTEAFF. In DNA, the CDR3 is TGTGCCAGCAGCCCCGGGACAGCCAACACTGAAGCTTTCTTT.

The chain combines TRBV6-1 with TRBJ2-1, with TRBD1 identical over 7 bases. Unmatched junction bases numbered 1, after V lost 8 bases and J lost 0 bases. Germline CDR1 reads MNHNS; CDR2 reads SASEGT. This CDR3 region has 13 residues. This CDR3 is CASRDSSYNEQFF. The CDR3 region has the DNA TGTGCCAGCCGGGACAGCTCCTACAATGAGCAGTTCTTC.

This clone is medium-sized in the sample. This chain joins TRBV6-5 and TRBJ2-3, with D hard to call. CDR1 and CDR2 from the germline V gene are MNHEY and SVGAGI. Trimming shortened V by 2 bases and J by 0 bases, and 12 bases separated the two germline ends. There are 16 residues in the CDR3. The CDR3 here is CASSYDSTPSTDTQYF. Here the CDR3 DNA reads TGTGCCAGCAGTTACGACTCAACCCCCAGCACAGATACGCAGTATTTT.

The CDR3 sequence: CASSYSTDPNYGYTF. The CDR3 DNA follows: TGTGCCAGCAGTTACTCTACAGATCCCAACTATGGCTACACCTTC. The chain has TRBV6-5 and TRBJ1-2; D is unclear. Trimming cost V 0 bases and J 2 bases, with 10 bases left between them. CDR1 and CDR2 (germline): MNHEY, SVGAGI. The CDR3 contains 15 residues.

Concerning this clone itself: This specimen includes other DNA sequences encoding the same CDR3. The chain uses TRBV2 and TRBJ2-3; 7 positions agree with TRBD2. V lost 8 bases to trimming and J lost 3 bases; unmatched junction nucleotides: 8. This CDR3 has 14 residues. CDR1 is SNHLY, CDR2 FYNNEI, per germline. The CDR3 spells CASALGGVTDTQYF. For the CDR3, the DNA is TGTGCCAGCGCCTTGGGGGGGGTGACAGATACGCAGTATTTT.

This sequence joins TRBV6-6 and TRBJ1-2; 7 bases agree with TRBD1. The germline CDR1 and CDR2 sequences are MNHNY and SVGAGI (reference sequence). The junction had 11 bases not matched to a gene; V was cut back by 6 bases and J by 7 bases. CDR3 length equals 14 residues. DNA of the CDR3: TGTGCCAGCAGGGAGACAGGACAGGCGGGTGGCTACACCTTC. Translation gives CASRETGQAGGYTF.

The rearrangement uses TRBV10-3 and TRBJ1-1; TRBD1 matches at 8 bases. J was trimmed by 0 bases and V by 4 bases; bases with no gene match: 10. The CDR3 totals 17 residues. The V gene's germline CDR1 is ENHRY and CDR2 SYGVKD. The CDR3 DNA sequence: TGTGCCATCAGTGGAAATGACAGGGGAGGCATGAACACTGAAGCTTTCTTT. Protein: CAISGNDRGGMNTEAFF.

This clone was observed a few times. The rearrangement links TRBV27 to TRBJ1-2; 11 nucleotides agree with TRBD1. CDR1 is MNHEY, CDR2 SMNVEV, per germline (reference sequence). The CDR3 length is 15 residues. V dropped 4 bases and J dropped 7; count of bases not matched to a gene: 8. CDR3 coding DNA: TGTGCCAGCAGTTCACCGGACAGGGGGCTGGGTGGCTACACCTTC. Encoded protein: CASSSPDRGLGGYTF.

The sample holds one count of this clone. The V call is TRBV5-4, the J call TRBJ1-2; 10 positions match TRBD1. Germline CDR1 reads SGHNT; CDR2 reads YYREEE (reference sequence). The CDR3 totals 13 residues. J was trimmed by 6 bases and V by 4 bases; bases with no gene match: 3. The CDR3 coding sequence is TGTGCCAGCAGCACCGGGACAGGGGATGGCTACACCTTC. Protein sequence: CASSTGTGDGYTF.

This chain uses TRBV5-4 with TRBJ1-2; D unclear. The ends were cut back, 3 bases at V and 3 bases at J, with 15 bases in the middle. Germline V lookup: CDR1 SGHNT, CDR2 YYREEE (reference sequence). CDR3 length: 15 amino acids. CDR3 DNA: TGTGCCAGCAGCTCTCCCGGACGGGGAGACTATGGCTACACCTTC. It encodes CASSSPGRGDYGYTF.

This clone was picked up a small number of times. This chain uses TRBV6-1 with TRBJ1-2; D is unclear. The germline gives CDR1 MNHNS, CDR2 SASEGT. V shed 4 bases and J shed 4 bases, with 13 bases lying between them. CDR3 length: 14 residues. CDR3 bases: TGTGCCAGCAGTGGACCGGGAGCCTCCTATGGCTACACCTTC. Residues: CASSGPGASYGYTF.

The chain combines TRBV12-5 with TRBJ2-7, with 7 bases matching TRBD1. With V trimmed by 3 bases and J by 3 bases, 5 bases remained unmatched. Looked up from germline, CDR1 is LGHNT and CDR2 is FRNRAP. The CDR3 is made up of 14 amino acids. The CDR3 spells CASGFGDRYYEQYF. In nucleotides, the CDR3 is TGTGCTAGTGGTTTTGGGGACAGATACTACGAGCAGTACTTC.

This chain joins TRBV18 and TRBJ2-3; 9 positions agree with TRBD2. This CDR3 has 13 amino acids. V trimming: 10 bases; J trimming: 2 bases; junction bases outside the gene matches: 4. Germline V gene data show CDR1 as KGHSH and CDR2 as LQKENI. The CDR3 spells CAIAGETTDTQYF. CDR3 DNA sequence: TGTGCCATAGCGGGGGAGACCACAGATACGCAGTATTTT.